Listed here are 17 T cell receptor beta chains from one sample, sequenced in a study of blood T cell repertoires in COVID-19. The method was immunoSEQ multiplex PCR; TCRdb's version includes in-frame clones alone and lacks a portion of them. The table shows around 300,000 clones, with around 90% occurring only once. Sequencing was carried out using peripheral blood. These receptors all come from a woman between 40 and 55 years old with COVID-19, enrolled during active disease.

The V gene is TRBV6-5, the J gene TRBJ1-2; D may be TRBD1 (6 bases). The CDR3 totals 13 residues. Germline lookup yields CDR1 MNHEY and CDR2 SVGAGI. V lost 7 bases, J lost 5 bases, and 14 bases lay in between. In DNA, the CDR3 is TGTGCCAGCAATCCAGGGGTTGGGTATGGCTACACCTTC. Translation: CASNPGVGYGYTF.

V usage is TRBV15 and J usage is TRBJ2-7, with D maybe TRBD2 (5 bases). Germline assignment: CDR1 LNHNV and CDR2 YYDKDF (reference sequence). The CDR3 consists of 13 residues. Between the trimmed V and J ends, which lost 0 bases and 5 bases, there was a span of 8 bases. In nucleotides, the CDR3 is TGTGCCACCAGCAGAGAGGGAGTAAACGAGCAGTACTTC. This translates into CATSREGVNEQYF. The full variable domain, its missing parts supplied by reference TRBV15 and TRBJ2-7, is DAMVIQNPRYQVTQFGKPVTLSCSQTLNHNVMYWYQQKSSQAPKLLFHYYDKDFNNEADTPDNFQSRRPNTSFCFLDIRSPGLGDTAMYLCATSREGVNEQYFGPGTRLTVT.

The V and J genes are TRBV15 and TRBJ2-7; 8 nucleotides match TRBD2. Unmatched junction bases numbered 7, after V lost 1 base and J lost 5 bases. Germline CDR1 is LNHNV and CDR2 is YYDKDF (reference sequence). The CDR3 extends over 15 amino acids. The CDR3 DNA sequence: TGTGCCACCAGCAGAGTGAGCGGGAGTCTCCACGAGCAGTACTTC. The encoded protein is CATSRVSGSLHEQYF.

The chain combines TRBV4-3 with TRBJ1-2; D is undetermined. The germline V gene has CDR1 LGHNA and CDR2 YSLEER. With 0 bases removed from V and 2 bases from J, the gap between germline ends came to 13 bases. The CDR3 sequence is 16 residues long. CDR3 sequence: CASSQDLVTSNYGYTF. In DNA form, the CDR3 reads TGCGCCAGCAGCCAAGATCTCGTGACAAGCAACTATGGCTACACCTTC.

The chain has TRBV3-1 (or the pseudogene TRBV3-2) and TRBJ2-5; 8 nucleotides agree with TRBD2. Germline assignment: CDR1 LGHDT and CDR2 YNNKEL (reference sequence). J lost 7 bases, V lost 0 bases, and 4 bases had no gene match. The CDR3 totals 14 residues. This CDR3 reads CASSQERAGVTQYF. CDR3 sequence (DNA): TGTGCCAGCAGCCAAGAGAGAGCGGGGGTGACCCAGTACTTC.

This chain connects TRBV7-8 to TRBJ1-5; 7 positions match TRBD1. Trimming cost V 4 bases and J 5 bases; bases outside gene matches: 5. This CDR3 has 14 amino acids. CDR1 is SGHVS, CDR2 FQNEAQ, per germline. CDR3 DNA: TGTGCCAGCAGCTCGACAGGGAGAGATCAGCCCCAGCATTTT. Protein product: CASSSTGRDQPQHF.

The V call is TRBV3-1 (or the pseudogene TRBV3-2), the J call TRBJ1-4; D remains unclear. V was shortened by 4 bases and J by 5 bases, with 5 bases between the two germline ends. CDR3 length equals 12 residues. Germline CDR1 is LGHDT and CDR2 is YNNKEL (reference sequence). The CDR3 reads CASSLKNEKLFF. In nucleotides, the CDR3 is TGTGCCAGCAGCCTAAAAAATGAAAAACTGTTTTTT.

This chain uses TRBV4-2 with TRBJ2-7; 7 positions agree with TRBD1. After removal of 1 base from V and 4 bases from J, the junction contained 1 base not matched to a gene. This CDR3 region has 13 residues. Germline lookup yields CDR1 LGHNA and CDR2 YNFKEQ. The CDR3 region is CASSQARGYEQYF. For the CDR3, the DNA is TGTGCCAGCAGCCAAGCCAGGGGGTACGAGCAGTACTTC.

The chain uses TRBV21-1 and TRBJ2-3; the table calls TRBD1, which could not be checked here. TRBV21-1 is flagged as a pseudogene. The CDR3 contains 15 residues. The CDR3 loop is CASSKARQGADTQYF. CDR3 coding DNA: TGTGCCAGCAGCAAAGCGAGACAGGGGGCAGATACGCAGTATTTT.

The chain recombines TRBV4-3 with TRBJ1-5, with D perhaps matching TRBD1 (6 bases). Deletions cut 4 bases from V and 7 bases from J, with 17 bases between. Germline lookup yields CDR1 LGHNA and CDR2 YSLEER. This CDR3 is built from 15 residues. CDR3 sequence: CASSRWGGAGQPQHF. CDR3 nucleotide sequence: TGCGCCAGCAGCCGTTGGGGGGGGGCAGGACAGCCCCAGCATTTT.

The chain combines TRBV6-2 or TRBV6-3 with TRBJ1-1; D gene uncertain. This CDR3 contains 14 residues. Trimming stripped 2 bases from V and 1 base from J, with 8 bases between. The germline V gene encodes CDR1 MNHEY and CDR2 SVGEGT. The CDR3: CASSYRGENTEAFF. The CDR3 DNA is TGTGCCAGCAGTTACCGGGGAGAGAACACTGAAGCTTTCTTT.

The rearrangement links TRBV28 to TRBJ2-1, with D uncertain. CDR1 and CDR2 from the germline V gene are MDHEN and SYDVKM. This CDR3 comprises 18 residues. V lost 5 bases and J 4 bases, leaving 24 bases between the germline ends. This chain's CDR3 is CASSLPAVISSGYNEQFF. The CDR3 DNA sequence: TGTGCCAGCAGTCTCCCGGCGGTGATATCATCGGGTTACAATGAGCAGTTCTTC.

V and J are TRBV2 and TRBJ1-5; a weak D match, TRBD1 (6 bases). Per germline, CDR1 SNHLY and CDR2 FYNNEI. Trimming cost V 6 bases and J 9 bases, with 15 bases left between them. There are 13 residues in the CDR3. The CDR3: CASSNRVTRPQHF. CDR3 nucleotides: TGTGCCAGCAGCAACAGGGTAACTCGGCCCCAGCATTTT.

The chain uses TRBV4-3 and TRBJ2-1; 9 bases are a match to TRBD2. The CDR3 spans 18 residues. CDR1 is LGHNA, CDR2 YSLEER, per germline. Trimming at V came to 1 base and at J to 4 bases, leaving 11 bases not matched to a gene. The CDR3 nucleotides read TGCGCCAGCAGCCAAGCACTTGGAGCGGGAGGTAGTTACAATGAGCAGTTCTTC. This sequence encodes CASSQALGAGGSYNEQFF.

CDR3 amino acids: CASGLGLAGGYPPYEQYF. The CDR3 DNA is TGTGCTAGTGGTTTGGGACTAGCGGGAGGGTACCCCCCCTACGAGCAGTACTTC. J is TRBJ2-7 and V is TRBV12-5, with TRBD2 identical over 14 bases. V lost 1 base, J lost 2 bases, and 7 bases stayed unmatched. This CDR3 is built from 18 residues. Germline V CDR1 and CDR2: LGHNT, FRNRAP. The full variable domain, in which reference TRBV12-5 and TRBJ2-7 provide the parts outside the CDR3, is DARVTQTPRHKVTEMGQEVTMRCQPILGHNTVFWYRQTMMQGLELLAYFRNRAPLDDSGMPKDRFSAEMPDATLATLKIQPSEPRDSAVYFCASGLGLAGGYPPYEQYFGPGTRLTVT.

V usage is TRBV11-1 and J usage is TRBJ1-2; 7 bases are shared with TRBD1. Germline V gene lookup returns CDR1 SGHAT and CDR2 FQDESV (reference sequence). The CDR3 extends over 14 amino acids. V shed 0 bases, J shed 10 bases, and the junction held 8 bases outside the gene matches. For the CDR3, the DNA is TGTGCCAGCAGCTTAGCCGGGACAGCTTCGACCTACACCTTC. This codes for CASSLAGTASTYTF.

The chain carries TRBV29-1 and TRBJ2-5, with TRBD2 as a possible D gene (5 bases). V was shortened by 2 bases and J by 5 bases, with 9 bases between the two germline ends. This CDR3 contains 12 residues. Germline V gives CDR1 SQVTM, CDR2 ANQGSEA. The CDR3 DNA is TGCAGCGTTGAATCTAGCTTCGAGACCCAGTACTTC. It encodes CSVESSFETQYF. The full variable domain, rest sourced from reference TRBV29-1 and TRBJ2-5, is SAVISQKPSRDICQRGTSLTIQCQVDSQVTMMFWYRQQPGQSLTLIATANQGSEATYESGFVIDKFPISRPNLTFSTLTVSNMSPEDSSIYLCSVESSFETQYFGPGTRLLVL.